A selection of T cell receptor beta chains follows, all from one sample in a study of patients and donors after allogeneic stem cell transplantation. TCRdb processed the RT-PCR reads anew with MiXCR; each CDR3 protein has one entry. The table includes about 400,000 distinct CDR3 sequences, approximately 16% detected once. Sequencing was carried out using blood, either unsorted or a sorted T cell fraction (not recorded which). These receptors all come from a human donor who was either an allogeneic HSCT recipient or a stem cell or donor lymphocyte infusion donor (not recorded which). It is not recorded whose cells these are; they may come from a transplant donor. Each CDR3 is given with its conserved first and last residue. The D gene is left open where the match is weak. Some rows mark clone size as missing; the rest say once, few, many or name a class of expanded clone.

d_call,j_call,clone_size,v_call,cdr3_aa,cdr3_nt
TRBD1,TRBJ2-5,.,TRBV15,CATSRVRTGRTQYF,TGTGCCACCAGCAGGGTTCGGACAGGGAGGACCCAGTACTTC
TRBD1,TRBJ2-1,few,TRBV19,CASTTGPYNEQFF,TGTGCCAGTACGACAGGGCCCTACAATGAGCAGTTCTTC
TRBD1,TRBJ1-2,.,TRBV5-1,CASRVGTGGDYGYTF,TGCGCCAGCAGAGTTGGGACAGGGGGCGACTATGGCTACACCTTC
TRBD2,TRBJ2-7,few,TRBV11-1,CASSSTGTSGNYEQYF,TGTGCCAGCAGCTCGACTGGGACTAGCGGGAACTACGAGCAGTACTTC
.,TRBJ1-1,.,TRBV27,CASSLQGQHTEAFF,TGTGCCAGCAGTTTACAGGGACAACACACTGAAGCTTTCTTT
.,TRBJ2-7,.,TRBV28,CASSFSGQSSYEQYF,TGTGCCAGCAGTTTTTCGGGACAAAGCTCCTACGAGCAGTACTTC
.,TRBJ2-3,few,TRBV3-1,CASSQEVSRVSTDTQYF,TGTGCCAGCAGCCAAGAAGTCTCCAGGGTTAGCACAGATACGCAGTATTTT
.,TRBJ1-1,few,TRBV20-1,CSAVGRVKVEAFF,TGCAGTGCTGTGGGTAGGGTCAAAGTTGAAGCTTTCTTT
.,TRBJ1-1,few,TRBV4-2,CASSQVGKGRETEAFF,TGTGCCAGCAGCCAAGTCGGTAAGGGGCGGGAAACTGAAGCTTTCTTT
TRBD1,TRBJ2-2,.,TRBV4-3,CASSRRTGNTGELFF,TGCGCCAGCAGCCGCCGGACAGGGAACACCGGGGAGCTGTTTTTT
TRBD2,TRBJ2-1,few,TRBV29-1,CSVGGTSGSISYNEQFF,TGCAGCGTGGGGGGGACTAGCGGGAGTATTTCCTACAATGAGCAGTTCTTC
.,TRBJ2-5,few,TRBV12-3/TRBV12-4,CASSFADSQETQYF,TGTGCCAGCAGTTTCGCGGACAGTCAAGAGACCCAGTACTTC
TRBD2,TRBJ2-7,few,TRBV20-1,CSASATSLNEQYF,TGCAGTGCTAGTGCGACTAGCCTCAACGAGCAGTACTTC
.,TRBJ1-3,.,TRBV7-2,CASSLYRASGNTIYF,TGTGCCAGCAGCTTGTACAGGGCCTCTGGAAACACCATATATTTT
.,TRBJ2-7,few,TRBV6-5,CASGRTGLEQYF,TGTGCCAGCGGCAGGACCGGGCTCGAGCAGTACTTC
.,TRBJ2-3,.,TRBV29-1,CSVGRDRPDTQYF,TGCAGCGTTGGACGGGACCGTCCAGATACGCAGTATTTT
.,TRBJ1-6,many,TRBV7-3,CASSLSGQTNSPLHF,TGTGCCAGCAGCTTATCCGGACAGACTAATTCACCCCTCCACTTT
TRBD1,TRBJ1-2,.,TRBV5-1,CASSYRQGGGYGYTF,TGCGCCAGCAGTTACAGACAGGGGGGAGGCTATGGCTACACCTTC
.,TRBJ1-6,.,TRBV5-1,CASSLVGVTSPLHF,TGCGCCAGCAGCTTGGTAGGGGTCACCTCACCCCTCCACTTT
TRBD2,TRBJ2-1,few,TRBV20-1,CSARLGLAFNEQFF,TGCAGTGCTAGGTTGGGACTAGCTTTCAATGAGCAGTTCTTC
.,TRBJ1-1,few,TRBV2,CASSVEAAVMNTEAFF,TGTGCCAGCAGTGTTGAGGCAGCAGTTATGAACACTGAAGCTTTCTTT
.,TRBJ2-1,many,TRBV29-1,CSVALGASFNEQFF,TGCAGCGTCGCCCTGGGGGCCTCTTTCAATGAGCAGTTCTTC
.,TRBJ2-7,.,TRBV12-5,CASGLRRKAGPWYEQYF,TGTGCTAGTGGTTTGAGAAGAAAGGCAGGGCCTTGGTACGAGCAGTACTTC
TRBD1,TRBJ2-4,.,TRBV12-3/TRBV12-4,CASSEGQLAKNIQYF,TGTGCCAGCAGTGAGGGACAGCTAGCCAAAAACATTCAGTACTTC
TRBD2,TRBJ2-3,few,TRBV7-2,CASSPNSGGAADTQYF,TGTGCCAGCAGCCCCAATAGCGGGGGGGCAGCAGATACGCAGTATTTT
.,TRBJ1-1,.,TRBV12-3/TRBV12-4,CASSFRFPKTEAFF,TGTGCCAGCAGTTTTCGGTTCCCGAAAACTGAAGCTTTCTTT
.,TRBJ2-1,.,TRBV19,CASSADVLAGLRPYNEQFF,TGTGCCAGTAGCGCCGATGTTTTGGCGGGACTCAGACCCTACAATGAGCAGTTCTTC
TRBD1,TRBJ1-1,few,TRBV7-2,CASSSGTGGPEAFF,TGTGCCAGCAGCTCTGGGACAGGGGGACCTGAAGCTTTCTTT
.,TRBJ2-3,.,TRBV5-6,CASSLDRRVSTDTQYF,TGTGCCAGCAGCTTGGATCGGCGGGTGAGCACAGATACGCAGTATTTT
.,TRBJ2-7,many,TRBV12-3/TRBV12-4,CASSLGTVDYEQYF,TGTGCCAGCAGTTTAGGGACGGTAGACTACGAGCAGTACTTC
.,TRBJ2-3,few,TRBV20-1,CSARRARLGDTQYF,TGCAGTGCTAGAAGAGCACGGCTGGGGGATACGCAGTATTTT
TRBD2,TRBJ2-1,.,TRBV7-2,CASSLAGQGTSGRIYNEQFF,TGTGCCAGCAGCTTAGCAGGGCAGGGGACTAGCGGGAGGATCTACAATGAGCAGTTCTTC
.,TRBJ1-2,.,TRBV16,CASSRYYGYTF,TGTGCCAGCAGCCGTTACTATGGCTACACCTTC
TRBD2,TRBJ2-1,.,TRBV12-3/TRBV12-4,CASSLAGLAGGQEQFF,TGTGCCAGCAGTTTAGCGGGACTAGCGGGAGGGCAGGAGCAGTTCTTC
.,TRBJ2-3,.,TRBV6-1,CASSRAGAPSTDTQYF,TGTGCCAGCAGTCGGGCAGGGGCTCCTAGCACAGATACGCAGTATTTT
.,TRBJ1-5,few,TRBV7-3,CASSSTRNQPQHF,TGTGCCAGCAGCTCAACACGCAATCAGCCCCAGCATTTT
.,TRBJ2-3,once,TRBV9,CASSVVDRIYTDTQYF,TGTGCCAGCAGCGTAGTCGACAGAATCTACACAGATACGCAGTATTTT
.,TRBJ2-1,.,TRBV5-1,CASRDRDTGYDGQFF,TGCGCCAGCCGAGACCGGGACACAGGCTACGATGGGCAGTTCTTC
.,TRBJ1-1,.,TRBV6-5,CASSYSPVNTEAFF,TGTGCCAGCAGTTACTCGCCCGTGAACACTGAAGCTTTCTTT
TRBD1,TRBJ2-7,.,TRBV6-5,CASSYGAGGSYEQYF,TGTGCCAGCAGTTACGGGGCAGGGGGATCCTACGAGCAGTACTTC